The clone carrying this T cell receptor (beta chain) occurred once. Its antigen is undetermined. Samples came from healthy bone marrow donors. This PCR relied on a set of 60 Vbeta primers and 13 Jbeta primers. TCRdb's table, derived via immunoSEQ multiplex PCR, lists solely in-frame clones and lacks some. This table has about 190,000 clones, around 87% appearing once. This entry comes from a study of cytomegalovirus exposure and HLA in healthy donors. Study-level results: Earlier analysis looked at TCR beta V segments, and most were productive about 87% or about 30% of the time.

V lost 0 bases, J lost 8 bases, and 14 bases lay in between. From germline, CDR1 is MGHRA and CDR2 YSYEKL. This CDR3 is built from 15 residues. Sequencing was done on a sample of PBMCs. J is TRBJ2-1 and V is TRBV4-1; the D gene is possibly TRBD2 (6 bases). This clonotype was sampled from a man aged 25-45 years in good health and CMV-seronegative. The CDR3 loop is CASSQDQAGRDEQFF. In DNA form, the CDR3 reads TGCGCCAGCAGCCAAGATCAGGCGGGAAGAGATGAGCAGTTCTTC.